This T cell receptor (beta chain) was recorded in a study of yellow fever vaccine responses in identical twins. TCRdb re-derived calls from the RT-PCR reads in MiXCR, one entry per CDR3 protein. The sample has more than 4,500 distinct CDR3 sequences, nearly 90% seen once; the top ten hold about 1.9%. The clonotype originates from a young woman who received the yellow fever vaccine. Sequencing used T cells from blood (PBMCs), unsorted or a sorted subset (not recorded which), obtained before or after yellow fever vaccination (not recorded which).

The CDR3 reads CASSPNRGRDTQYF. The CDR3 bases are TGTGCCAGCTCACCAAACAGGGGGCGCGATACGCAGTATTTT. The chain links TRBV18 to TRBJ2-3, with TRBD1 identical over 9 bases. With V trimmed by 2 bases and J by 6 bases, 3 bases remained unmatched. The CDR3 extends over 14 amino acids. Germline V CDR1 and CDR2: KGHSH, LQKENI.